What follows is one TCR beta chain and its context. This entry comes from a study of blood T cell repertoires in COVID-19. Across the study: Acute and convalescent COVID-19 samples came from the United States, Italy and Spain. In each case, the material was cDNA or gDNA derived from T cells, B-cell-depleted T cells, or PBMCs.

Study processing details: Reference gene primer amplification gave nucleated cell count estimates. The data were produced by immunoSEQ multiplex PCR, yet TCRdb's version contains in-frame clones alone and is incomplete. Clone size and the V and J calls come from that table; the DNA yielded D and trimming. The profile covers 280,000 or so clones, with around 86% appearing a single time and about 1.9% taken by the ten largest. The CDR3 runs 14 residues. V lost 4 bases and J lost 3, with 10 bases in between. The germline CDR1 and CDR2 sequences are SEHNR and FQNEAQ (reference sequence). This clonotype was obtained from a woman aged 25 to 39 who had recovered from COVID-19. Sequenced material: peripheral blood. The chain uses TRBV7-9 and TRBJ1-3, with a tentative D call TRBD1 (6 bases). The DNA for the CDR3 is TGTGCCAGCAGCTCCTCGGACAGTGGAAACACCATATATTTT. Amino acids: CASSSSDSGNTIYF. Combining the CDR3 with reference TRBV7-9 and TRBJ1-3 gives the whole variable domain DTGVSQNPRHKITKRGQNVTFRCDPISEHNRLYWYRQTLGQGPEFLTYFQNEAQLEKSRLLSDRFSAERPKGSFSTLEIQRTEQGDSAMYLCASSSSDSGNTIYFGEGSWLTVV.